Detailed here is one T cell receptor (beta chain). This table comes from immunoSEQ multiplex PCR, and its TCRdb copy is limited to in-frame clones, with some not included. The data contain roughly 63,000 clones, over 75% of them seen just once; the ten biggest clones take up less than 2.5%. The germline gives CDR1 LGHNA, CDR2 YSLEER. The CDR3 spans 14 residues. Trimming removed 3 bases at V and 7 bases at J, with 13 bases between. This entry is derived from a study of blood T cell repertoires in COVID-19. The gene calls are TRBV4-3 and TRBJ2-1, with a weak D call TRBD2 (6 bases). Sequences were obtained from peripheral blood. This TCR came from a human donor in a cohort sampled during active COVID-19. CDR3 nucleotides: TGCGCCAGCAGCCACTTGGGGAGGAGGAATGAGCAGTTCTTC. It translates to CASSHLGRRNEQFF.